A selection of T cell receptor beta chains follows, all from one sample in a study of shared clonotypes between healthy human individuals. Sequencing used immunoSEQ multiplex PCR; TCRdb keeps in-frame clones, though not all of them. The repertoire holds about 2 million clones, with approximately 94% as singletons. Sequencing was done on a sample of naive CD8+ T cells sorted from blood. The receptor set was obtained from a man aged 18 to 29 in good health. The CDR3 runs from the conserved cysteine through the conserved F or W. The D gene is left open where the match is weak. Part of the rows lack a size; the others show once, few, many or a class for expanded clones.

j_gene: TRBJ2-4
d_gene: .
v_gene: TRBV19
abundance: .
CDR3nt: TGTGCCAGTAGTATAAACGCAGGCTACAAAAACATTCAGTACTTC
CDR3aa: CASSINAGYKNIQYF

j_gene: TRBJ1-1
d_gene: .
v_gene: TRBV5-5
abundance: .
CDR3nt: TGTGCCAGCAGCCCGGTAGGACTGATGAACACTGAAGCTTTCTTT
CDR3aa: CASSPVGLMNTEAFF

j_gene: TRBJ1-4
d_gene: .
v_gene: TRBV5-4
abundance: once
CDR3nt: TGTGCCAGCAGCTTGGCAGGTCCTAATGAAAAACTGTTTTTT
CDR3aa: CASSLAGPNEKLFF

j_gene: TRBJ2-2
d_gene: .
v_gene: TRBV7-9
abundance: .
CDR3nt: TGTGCCAGCAGCATGACAGGAGAGAACACCGGGGAGCTGTTTTTT
CDR3aa: CASSMTGENTGELFF

j_gene: TRBJ1-6
d_gene: .
v_gene: TRBV9
abundance: .
CDR3nt: TGTGCCAGCAGCGTATGGGGGGACCCAGGGATGGGTTCACCCCTCCACTTT
CDR3aa: CASSVWGDPGMGSPLHF

j_gene: TRBJ1-5
d_gene: TRBD1
v_gene: TRBV6-6
abundance: .
CDR3nt: TGTGCCAGCAGTTCGGGACAGGCTTATAGCAATCAGCCCCAGCATTTT
CDR3aa: CASSSGQAYSNQPQHF

j_gene: TRBJ2-2
d_gene: .
v_gene: TRBV28
abundance: .
CDR3nt: TGTGCCAGCAGTTGGGGCACTTACACCGGGGAGCTGTTTTTT
CDR3aa: CASSWGTYTGELFF

j_gene: TRBJ2-7
d_gene: .
v_gene: TRBV6-1
abundance: .
CDR3nt: TGTGCCAGCAGTGAAGGATTGGCTGGGGGCTACGAGCAGTACTTC
CDR3aa: CASSEGLAGGYEQYF

j_gene: TRBJ2-7
d_gene: TRBD1
v_gene: TRBV5-4
abundance: .
CDR3nt: TGTGCCAGCAGCGCCAGGACAGGGGGGAGATACGAGCAGTACTTC
CDR3aa: CASSARTGGRYEQYF

j_gene: TRBJ1-5
d_gene: .
v_gene: TRBV19
abundance: .
CDR3nt: TGTGCCAGTACCCACGGGGGCGGACAGCCCCAGCATTTT
CDR3aa: CASTHGGGQPQHF

j_gene: TRBJ2-2
d_gene: .
v_gene: TRBV9
abundance: .
CDR3nt: TGTGCCAGCAGCCACTCCGACACCGGGGAGCTGTTTTTT
CDR3aa: CASSHSDTGELFF

j_gene: TRBJ1-5
d_gene: .
v_gene: TRBV2
abundance: .
CDR3nt: TGTGCCAGAGAGCAGGGTGGTCGTTTCGTAAGCAATCAGCCCCAGCATTTT
CDR3aa: CAREQGGRFVSNQPQHF

j_gene: TRBJ2-7
d_gene: .
v_gene: TRBV11-2
abundance: .
CDR3nt: TGTGCCAGCAGCTTAGATTGGGGAGTGCGGTACGAGCAGTACTTC
CDR3aa: CASSLDWGVRYEQYF

j_gene: TRBJ2-7
d_gene: TRBD2
v_gene: TRBV7-9
abundance: once
CDR3nt: TGTGCCAGCAGCTTAATGTCGGGGACTAGCTCCTACGAGCAGTACTTC
CDR3aa: CASSLMSGTSSYEQYF

j_gene: TRBJ2-7
d_gene: .
v_gene: TRBV4-3
abundance: once
CDR3nt: TGCGCCAGCAGCCAAAATCCGGGAAGCTCCTACGAGCAGTACTTC
CDR3aa: CASSQNPGSSYEQYF

j_gene: TRBJ2-3
d_gene: TRBD1
v_gene: TRBV9
abundance: .
CDR3nt: TGTGCCAGCAGCTTTGGACAGGGAAAAGATACGCAGTATTTT
CDR3aa: CASSFGQGKDTQYF

j_gene: TRBJ2-7
d_gene: .
v_gene: TRBV29-1
abundance: .
CDR3nt: TGCAGCGTTGAACACGCCACAGGCGAGCAGTACTTC
CDR3aa: CSVEHATGEQYF

j_gene: TRBJ1-6
d_gene: .
v_gene: TRBV25-1
abundance: .
CDR3nt: TGTGCCAGCAGTAATGCTGAGGGGCATAATTCACCCCTCCACTTT
CDR3aa: CASSNAEGHNSPLHF

j_gene: TRBJ2-1
d_gene: TRBD2
v_gene: TRBV2
abundance: .
CDR3nt: TGTGCCAGCAGTGATTTAGCGGGAGGGCCTGATGGGAATGAGCAGTTCTTC
CDR3aa: CASSDLAGGPDGNEQFF

j_gene: TRBJ1-2
d_gene: .
v_gene: TRBV9
abundance: .
CDR3nt: TGTGCCAGCAGCGTCGAACGTGGGGGTAACTATGGCTACACCTTC
CDR3aa: CASSVERGGNYGYTF

j_gene: TRBJ2-7
d_gene: .
v_gene: TRBV2
abundance: .
CDR3nt: TGTGCCAGCAGTGGGTGGGACGCTATGACCTACGAGCAGTACTTC
CDR3aa: CASSGWDAMTYEQYF

j_gene: TRBJ2-7
d_gene: .
v_gene: TRBV7-8
abundance: .
CDR3nt: TGTGCCAGCAGCAATCAGGACAGCCACTACGAGCAGTACTTC
CDR3aa: CASSNQDSHYEQYF

j_gene: TRBJ2-1
d_gene: TRBD1
v_gene: TRBV6-5
abundance: .
CDR3nt: TGTGCCAGCAGCTCGACAGGGGGCTCCTACAATGAGCAGTTCTTC
CDR3aa: CASSSTGGSYNEQFF

j_gene: TRBJ2-1
d_gene: TRBD1
v_gene: TRBV5-1
abundance: .
CDR3nt: TGCGCCAGCAGCCTCCGGGACAGGGAGGACAATGAGCAGTTCTTC
CDR3aa: CASSLRDREDNEQFF

j_gene: TRBJ2-3
d_gene: TRBD2
v_gene: TRBV27
abundance: .
CDR3nt: TGTGCCAGCCAACCAGGAGCGGGAACTAGCACAGATACGCAGTATTTT
CDR3aa: CASQPGAGTSTDTQYF

j_gene: TRBJ1-5
d_gene: .
v_gene: TRBV6-6
abundance: .
CDR3nt: TGTGCCAGCAGTTACGCAGAGAATCAGCCCCAGCATTTT
CDR3aa: CASSYAENQPQHF

j_gene: TRBJ1-1
d_gene: TRBD1
v_gene: TRBV9
abundance: once
CDR3nt: TGTGCCAGCAGCGTCGGAGGGGGCACCACTGAAGCTTTCTTT
CDR3aa: CASSVGGGTTEAFF

j_gene: TRBJ2-5
d_gene: .
v_gene: TRBV29-1
abundance: .
CDR3nt: TGCAGCGTTGAAAGAGGGATAGCCCAAGAGACCCAGTACTTC
CDR3aa: CSVERGIAQETQYF

j_gene: TRBJ1-5
d_gene: TRBD1
v_gene: TRBV5-6
abundance: .
CDR3nt: TGTGCCAGCAGCTTGGCGAGGACAGGGAATCAGCCCCAGCATTTT
CDR3aa: CASSLARTGNQPQHF

j_gene: TRBJ2-3
d_gene: TRBD2
v_gene: TRBV7-8
abundance: .
CDR3nt: TGTGCCAGCAGCTTAGGTTTCGGGGGGGCCCTTGGAGATACGCAGTATTTT
CDR3aa: CASSLGFGGALGDTQYF

j_gene: TRBJ2-5
d_gene: .
v_gene: TRBV27
abundance: .
CDR3nt: TGTGCCAGCAGTCCATACCCACTAGGGCAAGAGACCCAGTACTTC
CDR3aa: CASSPYPLGQETQYF

j_gene: TRBJ2-7
d_gene: .
v_gene: TRBV21-1
abundance: .
CDR3nt: TGTGCCAGCAGCCTGACCCTCGTCGAGAGCTTC
CDR3aa: CASSLTLVESF

j_gene: TRBJ2-7
d_gene: .
v_gene: TRBV5-6
abundance: .
CDR3nt: TGTGCCAGCAGCTCTTCCAAACTGGGAGGCGAGCAGTACTTC
CDR3aa: CASSSSKLGGEQYF

j_gene: TRBJ1-2
d_gene: TRBD1
v_gene: TRBV27
abundance: once
CDR3nt: TGTGCCAGCAGTCCATTGGGACAGGAGTTCTATGGCTACACCTTC
CDR3aa: CASSPLGQEFYGYTF

j_gene: TRBJ1-2
d_gene: TRBD1
v_gene: TRBV6-5
abundance: once
CDR3nt: TGTGCCAGCAGCTTTAAGGACAGGGAAGGCTACACCTTC
CDR3aa: CASSFKDREGYTF

j_gene: TRBJ2-7
d_gene: TRBD1
v_gene: TRBV11-2
abundance: .
CDR3nt: TGTGCCAGCAGCACGGGACAGGGACCCTACGAGCAGTACTTC
CDR3aa: CASSTGQGPYEQYF

j_gene: TRBJ2-3
d_gene: .
v_gene: TRBV7-9
abundance: .
CDR3nt: TGTGCCAGCAGCTCCTCTGTTATAGCGAACGCCCAATGGGGGACGCAGTATTTT
CDR3aa: CASSSSVIANAQWGTQYF

j_gene: TRBJ1-1
d_gene: .
v_gene: TRBV28
abundance: .
CDR3nt: TGTGCCAGCAGTTTAGAGTTTACAACGAACACTGAAGCTTTCTTT
CDR3aa: CASSLEFTTNTEAFF

j_gene: TRBJ1-2
d_gene: TRBD1
v_gene: TRBV4-1
abundance: few
CDR3nt: TGCGCCAGCAGCCAAGGGTTAGGTACAGGGGCTAACTATGGCTACACCTTC
CDR3aa: CASSQGLGTGANYGYTF

j_gene: TRBJ2-7
d_gene: .
v_gene: TRBV27
abundance: .
CDR3nt: TGTGCCAGCAGTCTGGGACTCGGCTACGAGCAGTACTTC
CDR3aa: CASSLGLGYEQYF

j_gene: TRBJ2-5
d_gene: .
v_gene: TRBV10-3
abundance: .
CDR3nt: TGTGCCATCAGTGAACAAGGACAGCAAGAGACCCAGTACTTC
CDR3aa: CAISEQGQQETQYF

j_gene: TRBJ2-7
d_gene: .
v_gene: TRBV19
abundance: once
CDR3nt: TGTGCCAGTAGTATAGACAGGGGGGGCTACGAGCAGTACTTC
CDR3aa: CASSIDRGGYEQYF